This T cell receptor beta chain was captured by sequencing in a study of beta chain features in type 1 diabetes. Study summary: All samples combined gave 90 million to 130 million sorted cells for examination. Study-wide points: There was a moderate but significant shortening of TCRB CDR3s in all four CD4+ subsets of Type 1 diabetes patients. Across patients, naive, central memory and Treg TCRB repertoires exhibited apparently greater similarity than was observed across healthy donors.

In regard to this clone: Antigen specificity is unknown.

CDR1 is SGHTA and CDR2 is FQGTGA in the germline V gene. This CDR3 has 15 amino acids. Trimming pared 5 bases from V and 0 bases from J, leaving 13 bases between. The study reverse transcribed the entire isolated RNA, so it sequenced expressed TCRB transcripts. Sequenced by immunoSEQ multiplex PCR; TCRdb stores in-frame clones only, minus some. The repertoire holds approximately 29,000 clones, roughly two thirds seen once, with around 2.5% in the top ten. This clonotype was sampled from a woman aged 30 to 39 with type 1 diabetes. The chain is built from TRBV7-3 and TRBJ1-1; no clear D gene. Sequenced: Tregs from blood. The CDR3: CASSLDGGMNTEAFF. CDR3 sequence (DNA): TGTGCCAGCAGCCTCGATGGAGGGATGAACACTGAAGCTTTCTTT. Looking up the rest from reference TRBV7-3 and TRBJ1-1 gives the full variable domain: GAGVSQTPSNKVTEKGKYVELRCDPISGHTALYWYRQSLGQGPEFLIYFQGTGAADDSGLPNDRFFAVRPEGSVSTLKIQRTERGDSAVYLCASSLDGGMNTEAFFGQGTRLTVV.